Below, 12 T cell receptor beta chains from the same sample are listed, as sequenced in a study of cytomegalovirus exposure and HLA in healthy donors. The method was immunoSEQ multiplex PCR; TCRdb's version includes in-frame clones alone and lacks a portion of them. Found here are around 74,000 clones, about 82% of them singletons; the top ten hold less than 3%. What was sequenced was PBMCs. The source of these receptors is a young man in good health and CMV-seronegative.

The chain couples TRBV15 to TRBJ2-3; maybe TRBD2 (7 bases). Germline CDR1 and CDR2: LNHNV and YYDKDF (reference sequence). There are 14 residues in the CDR3. V gave up 6 bases and J gave up 4 bases, with 14 bases separating them. The CDR3, as DNA: TGTGCCACCAGAGGGGGGGGCGACGCAGATACGCAGTATTTT. Amino acid sequence: CATRGGGDADTQYF. The full variable domain, with the rest looked up from reference TRBV15 and TRBJ2-3, is DAMVIQNPRYQVTQFGKPVTLSCSQTLNHNVMYWYQQKSSQAPKLLFHYYDKDFNNEADTPDNFQSRRPNTSFCFLDIRSPGLGDTAMYLCATRGGGDADTQYFGPGTRLTVL.

The V call is TRBV5-8, the J call TRBJ2-5; no firm D call. The CDR3 extends over 13 amino acids. V was cut by 2 bases and J by 4 bases, with 9 bases left in between. The germline CDR1 and CDR2 sequences are SGHTS and YDEGEE. The CDR3 DNA reads as TGTGCCAGCAGCTTTGAGCGCCGAGAGACCCAGTACTTC. The encoded protein is CASSFERRETQYF.

This clone was detected once. V and J are TRBV28 and TRBJ1-2; 7 nucleotides align to TRBD1. Germline V gene sequence: CDR1 MDHEN, CDR2 SYDVKM. This CDR3 is 12 amino acids long. J was trimmed by 8 bases and V by 5 bases; bases with no gene match: 5. The CDR3 DNA sequence: TGTGCCAGCAGTCGAGAAGGGGGCGGCTACACCTTC. As protein: CASSREGGGYTF.

J is TRBJ2-1 and V is TRBV6-5; 8 bases fit TRBD1. The germline CDR1 and CDR2 sequences are MNHEY and SVGAGI. CDR3 length: 16 amino acids. V lost 0 bases and J lost 8; bases outside the gene matches: 9. The CDR3 bases are TGTGCCAGCAGTTACTCGGGACAGGTGGGCCAGGATGAGCAGTTCTTC. This gives the protein CASSYSGQVGQDEQFF.

This sequence joins TRBV5-4 and TRBJ1-3; D uncertain. V was pared by 2 bases and J by 4 bases, with 13 bases between. This CDR3 has 15 amino acids. Germline loops: CDR1 SGHNT, CDR2 YYREEE (reference sequence). The CDR3 region is CASSFIGVSGNTIYF. The CDR3 DNA sequence: TGTGCCAGCAGCTTTATCGGGGTATCCGGAAACACCATATATTTT.

The chain joins TRBV7-6 to TRBJ2-3; D may be TRBD1 (6 bases). The germline gives CDR1 SGHVS, CDR2 FNYEAQ. The CDR3 spans 16 residues. Trimming stripped 1 base from V and 2 bases from J, with 13 bases between. As DNA, the CDR3 is TGTGCCAGCAGCTTAGTCGACAGGTGGGACACAGATACGCAGTATTTT. Its protein product is CASSLVDRWDTDTQYF.

The V and J genes are TRBV21-1 and TRBJ2-7; TRBD2 reflects the table's D call only, with no check against the DNA. TRBV21-1 is noted as a pseudogene. The CDR3 has 16 amino acids. CDR3 sequence (DNA): TGTGCCAGCAGCAAAGGCCTGGGGGAGGTCTTCTACGAGCAGTACGTC. Encoded protein: CASSKGLGEVFYEQYV.

The chain has TRBV6-1 and TRBJ1-2; 7 bases are shared with TRBD1. The germline V gene encodes CDR1 MNHNS and CDR2 SASEGT. CDR3 length: 10 residues. J gave up 6 bases and V 8 bases, and 0 bases lay outside the gene matches. CDR3: CASDRDGYTF. The CDR3 nucleotides read TGTGCCAGCGACAGGGATGGCTACACCTTC.

The chain carries TRBV7-8 and TRBJ1-1; maybe TRBD1 (6 bases). Per the germline V gene, CDR1 is SGHVS and CDR2 is FQNEAQ. Trimming shortened V by 2 bases and J by 8 bases, and 12 bases separated the two germline ends. The CDR3 is made up of 13 amino acids. The CDR3 region has the DNA TGTGCCAGCAGCTTATGGGGGGGCGAAGAAGCTTTCTTT. Protein sequence: CASSLWGGEEAFF.

This chain links TRBV6-1 with TRBJ1-6, with 7 bases aligning to TRBD1. Per the germline V gene, CDR1 is MNHNS and CDR2 is SASEGT. Germline trimming cut 6 bases from V and 10 bases from J; bases unmatched to any gene: 6. CDR3 length: 13 amino acids. The DNA of the CDR3 is TGTGCCAGCAGCGAGACAGGGAAGTCACCCCTCCACTTT. This codes for CASSETGKSPLHF.

The chain recombines TRBV6-5 with TRBJ1-3; D is unresolved. The CDR3 length is 12 residues. The V gene lost 4 bases and the J gene lost 7 bases, with 8 bases spanning the gap. CDR1 is MNHEY and CDR2 is SVGAGI in the germline V gene. The CDR3: CASSSPGNTIYF. The DNA for the CDR3 is TGTGCCAGCAGTTCCCCGGGGAACACCATATATTTT.

There are a few counts of this clone. The J gene is TRBJ1-5, the V gene TRBV6-1; D perhaps matches TRBD1 (5 bases). This CDR3 has 13 amino acids. The germline V gene has CDR1 MNHNS and CDR2 SASEGT. Trimming took off 6 bases at V and 7 bases at J, with 13 bases between the two ends. In DNA form, the CDR3 reads TGTGCCAGCAGAACGGGACTCGTGCAGCCCCAGCATTTT. This translates into CASRTGLVQPQHF.